The next 24 T cell receptor beta chains were all read from a single sample in a study of shared clonotypes between healthy human individuals. The table came from immunoSEQ multiplex PCR; TCRdb's copy has only in-frame clones and leaves some out. Counted here are a few million clones, about nine tenths occurring once; the ten biggest clones make up approximately 0.41%. The sample was naive CD4+ T cells from PBMCs. This sample's subset: CD45RA+ positively selected. The receptors come from a man between 18 and 29 years old in good health. Some clones in this sample may be carry-over from other donors' samples.

The V gene is TRBV18, the J gene TRBJ2-3, with D possibly matching TRBD1 (6 bases). CDR1 KGHSH and CDR2 LQKENI come from the germline V gene. CDR3 size: 14 residues. Trimming took 4 bases from V and 4 from J, leaving 12 bases between them. In DNA, the CDR3 is TGTGCCAGCTCACAAGGACAGCCACCAGATACGCAGTATTTT. Encoded protein: CASSQGQPPDTQYF.

This chain connects TRBV19 to TRBJ1-2, with D uncertain. CDR1 is LNHDA, CDR2 SQIVND, per germline (reference sequence). CDR3 size: 14 residues. Trimming removed 4 bases from V and 4 bases from J, with 13 bases in between. CDR3: CASSRAGISYGYTF. The CDR3 DNA reads as TGTGCCAGTAGTAGGGCAGGAATTTCCTATGGCTACACCTTC.

The chain couples TRBV7-9 to TRBJ1-1; D is undetermined. CDR3 size: 15 residues. Germline CDR1 and CDR2: SEHNR and FQNEAQ (reference sequence). The V end was cut by 0 bases, the J end by 0 bases, with 8 bases between. Here the CDR3 DNA reads TGTGCCAGCAGCTTAGCCGGCGCCATGAACACTGAAGCTTTCTTT. It codes for CASSLAGAMNTEAFF.

The V gene is TRBV11-2, the J gene TRBJ1-2, with 8 bases lining up with TRBD1. From germline, CDR1 is SGHAT and CDR2 FQNNGV. CDR3 length equals 14 residues. J gave up 5 bases and V 5 bases, and 7 bases lay outside the gene matches. CDR3 in DNA: TGTGCCAGCAGCGTTGACAGGGGAGGATATGGCTACACCTTC. The encoded protein is CASSVDRGGYGYTF.

The chain has TRBV28 and TRBJ1-1; TRBD1 agrees at 7 bases. CDR3 size: 12 residues. Germline CDR1 and CDR2: MDHEN and SYDVKM. V was clipped by 2 bases and J by 9 bases; unmatched bases: 3. The CDR3 loop reads CASSLSRGKAFF. The CDR3 nucleotides read TGTGCCAGCAGTTTAAGCAGGGGGAAAGCTTTCTTT.

The V and J genes are TRBV7-9 and TRBJ2-7, with 14 bases that match TRBD2. The germline gives CDR1 SEHNR, CDR2 FQNEAQ (reference sequence). The CDR3 is 17 residues long. V gave up 1 base and J gave up 6 bases; unmatched junction bases: 8. CDR3 in DNA: TGTGCCAGCAGCTTAGGGACTAGCGGGAGGATTCTTGGCGAGCAGTACTTC. Translating gives CASSLGTSGRILGEQYF.

The rearrangement links TRBV18 to TRBJ2-3, with TRBD2 as a possible D gene (6 bases). The germline CDR1 and CDR2 sequences are KGHSH and LQKENI. Trimming removed 6 bases at V and 4 bases at J, with 20 bases between. The CDR3 has 16 amino acids. CDR3 sequence (DNA): TGTGCCAGCTCGTTCTATGCGACTAGTTCCTCAGATACGCAGTATTTT. Amino acids: CASSFYATSSSDTQYF.

This rearrangement joins TRBV7-2 to TRBJ1-4; no clear D gene. Trimming removed 3 bases at V and 3 bases at J, with 5 bases between. The CDR3 contains 13 residues. The germline CDR1 and CDR2 sequences are SGHTA and FQGNSA. CDR3 coding DNA: TGTGCCAGCAGCTTGGAGGCTAATGAAAAACTGTTTTTT. This codes for CASSLEANEKLFF.

As to this clone: Other nucleotide sequences from this sample produce the same CDR3. The CDR3 loop reads CSVEGRMNTEAFF. The CDR3 coding sequence is TGCAGCGTTGAGGGGCGGATGAACACTGAAGCTTTCTTT. This chain links TRBV29-1 with TRBJ1-1; the D gene is possibly TRBD1 (5 bases). Germline V CDR1 and CDR2: SQVTM, ANQGSEA. V was trimmed by 3 bases and J by 0 bases, leaving 8 bases between them. The CDR3 totals 13 residues.

The rearrangement uses TRBV11-2 and TRBJ2-7, with 8 nucleotides matching TRBD1. The CDR3 loop spans 16 amino acids. J gave up 2 bases and V 4 bases, and 10 bases lay outside the gene matches. Per the germline V gene, CDR1 is SGHAT and CDR2 is FQNNGV. CDR3: CASSSPRRGRAYEQYF. In DNA form, the CDR3 reads TGTGCCAGCAGCTCGCCTCGCAGGGGGCGGGCCTACGAGCAGTACTTC.

This chain links TRBV5-4 with TRBJ1-2; D remains unclear. This CDR3 region has 15 residues. Germline lookup yields CDR1 SGHNT and CDR2 YYREEE (reference sequence). V lost 0 bases, J lost 7 bases, and 16 bases lay in between. CDR3 residues: CASSLAASLWSGYTF. In DNA form, the CDR3 reads TGTGCCAGCAGCTTGGCGGCCAGCCTCTGGTCTGGCTACACCTTC.

The genes are TRBV19 and TRBJ1-3; D is uncertain. The length of the CDR3 is 13 residues. Germline lookup yields CDR1 LNHDA and CDR2 SQIVND (reference sequence). V was trimmed by 5 bases and J by 6 bases, leaving 11 bases between them. The CDR3, as DNA: TGTGCCAGTAGTGCAACCCAAGCAAACACCATATATTTT. Its translation is CASSATQANTIYF.

This clone was counted between two and nine times. The V gene is TRBV10-1, the J gene TRBJ2-7; TRBD2 might be the D (6 bases). The CDR3 contains 15 residues. Trimming left V 0 bases short and J 3 bases short, with 12 bases between. Germline V gene data show CDR1 as WNHNN and CDR2 as SYGVQD (reference sequence). Here the CDR3 DNA reads TGCGCCAGCAGTGAGTCTACTAGCAGAAACTACGAGCAGTACTTC. Translated, it gives CASSESTSRNYEQYF.

The V call is TRBV7-3, the J call TRBJ2-5; the D is unclear. V was cut by 0 bases and J by 5 bases, with 13 bases left in between. The CDR3 is 15 amino acids. Germline V gives CDR1 SGHTA, CDR2 FQGTGA. CDR3 in amino acids: CASSLTGFVGETQYF. The CDR3 bases are TGTGCCAGCAGCTTAACAGGGTTTGTTGGGGAGACCCAGTACTTC.

The V gene is TRBV2, the J gene TRBJ2-7, with 10 bases that match TRBD2. The CDR3 consists of 15 residues. Unmatched junction bases numbered 5, after V lost 2 bases and J lost 4 bases. Germline V lookup: CDR1 SNHLY, CDR2 FYNNEI. CDR3 coding DNA: TGTGCCAGCAGTGAACCTAGCGGGAGAGGGTACGAGCAGTACTTC. As protein: CASSEPSGRGYEQYF.

J is TRBJ1-3 and V is TRBV4-3; D is unresolved. The V gene lost 4 bases and the J gene lost 2 bases, with 9 bases spanning the gap. The CDR3 runs to 14 residues. Germline values: CDR1 LGHNA, CDR2 YSLEER. DNA for the CDR3: TGCGCCAGCAGCCTCATGGGGACTGGAAACACCATATATTTT. Translated, it gives CASSLMGTGNTIYF.

The V call is TRBV28, the J call TRBJ2-7; D might be TRBD1 (5 bases). The CDR3 contains 14 residues. V lost 7 bases to trimming and J lost 6 bases, with 19 bases between them. Germline V gives CDR1 MDHEN, CDR2 SYDVKM. CDR3 residues: CASIGELQVGEQYF. CDR3 in DNA: TGTGCCAGCATCGGAGAACTACAGGTAGGCGAGCAGTACTTC.

The chain joins TRBV5-4 to TRBJ1-1, with 8 bases matching TRBD1. The CDR3 sequence is 16 residues long. Germline loops: CDR1 SGHNT, CDR2 YYREEE (reference sequence). V lost 4 bases and J lost 1; bases outside the gene matches: 9. CDR3 bases: TGTGCCAGCAGCGTCCAGGGGGCGCAGGAGAACACTGAAGCTTTCTTT. The encoded protein is CASSVQGAQENTEAFF.

V gene TRBV27 combines with J gene TRBJ1-4; D ambiguous. There are 15 residues in the CDR3. Germline lookup yields CDR1 MNHEY and CDR2 SMNVEV (reference sequence). Trimming took off 5 bases at V and 0 bases at J, with 10 bases between the two ends. CDR3 nucleotides: TGTGCCAGCAGTCCACTCGGGACAACTAATGAAAAACTGTTTTTT. Translated: CASSPLGTTNEKLFF.

The chain carries TRBV28 and TRBJ2-2, with 12 bases that match TRBD2. From germline, CDR1 is MDHEN and CDR2 SYDVKM. Trimming cost V 2 bases and J 3 bases; bases outside gene matches: 10. The CDR3 consists of 19 residues. CDR3 DNA: TGTGCCAGCAGTTTAGGGCCTAGCGGGAGGGGTCCGTACACCGGGGAGCTGTTTTTT. Translated, it gives CASSLGPSGRGPYTGELFF.

This rearrangement joins TRBV7-2 to TRBJ2-7; 9 nucleotides agree with TRBD2. The junction had 9 bases not matched to a gene; V was cut back by 4 bases and J by 5 bases. This CDR3 is built from 15 residues. The V gene's germline CDR1 is SGHTA and CDR2 FQGNSA. The DNA of the CDR3 is TGTGCCAGCAGCTCACTAAGCGGGAGGAGGGACGAGCAGTACTTC. Residues: CASSSLSGRRDEQYF.

J is TRBJ2-7 and V is TRBV18; 9 bases match TRBD2. Per the germline V gene, CDR1 is KGHSH and CDR2 is LQKENI. The CDR3 sequence is 15 residues long. V lost 3 bases to trimming and J lost 2 bases; unmatched junction nucleotides: 5. The CDR3 DNA follows: TGTGCCAGCTCACCCTCGACTAGCGGAACCTACGAGCAGTACTTC. It is translated as CASSPSTSGTYEQYF.

This chain joins TRBV5-1 and TRBJ2-1; D is unclear. The CDR3 contains 14 residues. V dropped 1 base and J dropped 8 bases, with 13 bases sitting between them. CDR1 and CDR2 (germline): SGHRS, YFSETQ. The CDR3 nucleotides are TGCGCCAGCAGCTTGTTTATGGGTACGGATGAGCAGTTCTTC. It encodes CASSLFMGTDEQFF. The complete variable domain, with remaining parts taken from reference TRBV5-1 and TRBJ2-1, reads KAGVTQTPRYLIKTRGQQVTLSCSPISGHRSVSWYQQTPGQGLQFLFEYFSETQRNKGNFPGRFSGRQFSNSRSEMNVSTLELGDSALYLCASSLFMGTDEQFFGPGTRLTVL.

The chain carries TRBV27 and TRBJ1-6; possible D gene TRBD1, 6 bases. Germline assignment: CDR1 MNHEY and CDR2 SMNVEV (reference sequence). CDR3 length: 20 amino acids. Trimming stripped 6 bases from V and 0 bases from J, with 24 bases between. CDR3 bases: TGTGCCAGCAGCTTGATAGGGGGTGGCCTCAAGAGCTCCTATAATTCACCCCTCCACTTT. This encodes CASSLIGGGLKSSYNSPLHF.